Sequencing of this T cell receptor (beta chain) was carried out in a study of CD8+CD57+ T cells in acquired aplastic anemia. Study-wide context: DNA recovered from sorted CD4+ and CD8+ cells had a mean of approximately 3.2 ug.

For this clonotype: What it recognizes is unknown.

The study, taken as a whole, reports: Between the patient and control groups, CD8+ Simpson's diversity did not differ significantly. More than 25 was the count of CD8+ CDR3 sequences that patients shared with controls.

Sequenced patients had shown CD8+CD57+ cell expansion by flow cytometry. Among the patients, none had received any therapy at the time of blood sampling. The CDR3 loop spans 16 amino acids. Losses at the gene ends were 1 base for V and 4 bases for J; bases not matched to a gene: 6. Germline-derived CDR1 and CDR2 are MGHDK and SYGVNS. The TCR beta profiling, which covered VDJ combination and CDR3 sequence, was carried out using genomic DNA as the template. TCRdb recomputed calls from the reads with MiXCR, one row per CDR3 protein. The sample gives around 170,000 distinct CDR3 sequences, around half of which show up once; over 7.5% is in the top ten.

The sequenced sample consisted of sorted CD4+, CD8+, or CD8+CD57+ T cells (not recorded which) from PBMCs. The chain carries TRBV25-1 and TRBJ1-2, with TRBD1 matching 10 bases. The sequence was obtained from a human donor with aplastic anemia. The CDR3 DNA reads TGTGCCAGCAGTGAATTCCGGACAGGGGGGAGCTATGGCTACACCTTC. Amino acid sequence: CASSEFRTGGSYGYTF.